These T cell receptor beta chains were read from a single sample in a study of OX40 agonist ivuxolimab in advanced cancers. Measured with immunoSEQ multiplex PCR; TCRdb has only the in-frame clones, and not every one. The data show 65,000 to 90,000 clones, with roughly 92% seen just once and under 10% held by the top ten. The specimen was CD4+ or CD8+ T cells sorted from blood, collected in a trial of the OX40 agonist ivuxolimab. The receptors shown here come from an adult with an advanced solid tumor such as melanoma, head and neck, liver or kidney cancer. CDR3s include the opening cysteine and the closing phenylalanine or tryptophan. The order of the fields is CDR3 protein, CDR3 DNA, clone size, V gene, D gene, J gene. D genes are given only for firm matches. Size tells how often a clone was seen (once, few, many) or the class of an expanded clone, and some rows leave it out.

CAWTNLEEERANYGYTF,TGTGCCTGGACCAACTTGGAGGAGGAGAGAGCTAACTATGGCTACACCTTC,.,TRBV30,.,TRBJ1-2
CASSIRAGSNQPQHF,TGTGCCAGTAGTATCCGGGCCGGGAGCAATCAGCCCCAGCATTTT,.,TRBV19,.,TRBJ1-5
CASKPGQFSGANVLTF,TGTGCCAGTAAACCGGGACAATTCTCTGGGGCCAACGTCCTGACTTTC,.,TRBV19,.,TRBJ2-6
CASSLGPGGYEQYF,TGTGCCAGCAGCTTGGGACCTGGCGGCTACGAGCAGTACTTC,.,TRBV5-4,.,TRBJ2-7
CASSLERDTEAFF,TGTGCCAGCAGCTTAGAAAGGGACACTGAAGCTTTCTTT,.,TRBV11-2,.,TRBJ1-1
CASSLVDPEVYF,TGTGCCAGCAGCTTAGTTGATCCAGAGGTGTACTTC,.,TRBV11-3,.,TRBJ2-7
CASSEMTGIDTEAFF,TGTGCCAGCAGTGAAATGACAGGGATCGACACTGAAGCTTTCTTT,.,TRBV6-1,TRBD1,TRBJ1-1
CASSDTSGGSNEQFF,TGTGCCAGCAGTGACACTAGCGGGGGGTCCAATGAGCAGTTCTTC,.,TRBV6-4,TRBD2,TRBJ2-1
CASRTFDGSYEQYF,TGTGCCAGCAGGACCTTTGATGGGAGCTACGAGCAGTACTTC,.,TRBV6-1,.,TRBJ2-7
CASSDSTSGGDEQFF,TGTGCCAGCAGTGACTCGACTAGCGGGGGGGATGAGCAGTTCTTC,few,TRBV6-4,TRBD2,TRBJ2-1
CASSTSFPRDMSNTEAFF,TGTGCCAGCAGCACCAGTTTCCCTCGGGACATGTCGAACACTGAAGCTTTCTTT,.,TRBV5-6,.,TRBJ1-1
CASSLTGATNEKLFF,TGTGCCAGCAGCTTAACAGGCGCAACTAATGAAAAACTGTTTTTT,.,TRBV7-2,.,TRBJ1-4
CASSFPDRTYEQYF,TGTGCCAGCAGCTTTCCGGACCGCACCTACGAGCAGTACTTC,.,TRBV11-2,.,TRBJ2-7
CASTSGGGWYGYTF,TGTGCCAGCACCTCAGGGGGGGGTTGGTATGGCTACACCTTC,.,TRBV5-4,TRBD1,TRBJ1-2
CASSPPGESYEQYF,TGTGCCAGCAGCCCTCCGGGGGAGTCCTACGAGCAGTACTTC,.,TRBV7-6,.,TRBJ2-7
CASSLALMGNTEAFF,TGTGCCAGCAGCTTGGCCCTGATGGGAAACACTGAAGCTTTCTTT,.,TRBV5-6,.,TRBJ1-1
CASSSRDRGAGANVLTF,TGTGCCAGCAGTTCCCGGGACAGGGGTGCTGGGGCCAACGTCCTGACTTTC,.,TRBV27,TRBD1,TRBJ2-6
CAIGGLAGDTDTQYF,TGTGCCATCGGGGGACTAGCGGGGGACACAGATACGCAGTATTTT,.,TRBV10-3,TRBD2,TRBJ2-3
CASSQDKSSGNTIYF,TGCGCCAGCAGCCAAGACAAGAGCTCTGGAAACACCATATATTTT,.,TRBV4-1,.,TRBJ1-3
CATSRDGTGHSNQPQHF,TGTGCCACCAGCAGAGATGGGACAGGCCATAGCAATCAGCCCCAGCATTTT,once,TRBV15,TRBD1,TRBJ1-5
CAALDRTHYEQYF,TGTGCCGCACTCGACAGGACTCACTACGAGCAGTACTTC,.,TRBV6-1,.,TRBJ2-7
CASSPGWGEAYEQYF,TGTGCCAGCAGCCCAGGGTGGGGGGAGGCCTACGAGCAGTACTTC,.,TRBV5-6,.,TRBJ2-7
CSAGDSSYNEQFF,TGCAGCGCCGGGGACAGCTCCTACAATGAGCAGTTCTTC,.,TRBV29-1,TRBD1,TRBJ2-1
CATAGTGDPTIGQLFF,TGTGCCACCGCGGGGACGGGGGACCCCACCATCGGTCAACTGTTTTTT,.,TRBV15,.,TRBJ1-4
CASSLVGAGQDGELFF,TGCGCCAGCAGCTTGGTTGGGGCAGGGCAGGACGGGGAGCTGTTTTTT,.,TRBV5-1,.,TRBJ2-2
CASSQEPDRVNTEAFF,TGCGCCAGCAGCCAAGAGCCTGACAGGGTGAACACTGAAGCTTTCTTT,.,TRBV4-1,TRBD1,TRBJ1-1
CASSLGTSGYLYEQYF,TGTGCCAGCAGCTTAGGTACTAGCGGGTATCTCTACGAGCAGTACTTC,.,TRBV7-2,TRBD2,TRBJ2-7
CSGGRGNEQYF,TGCAGTGGGGGGAGGGGCAACGAGCAGTACTTC,.,TRBV20-1,TRBD2,TRBJ2-7
CASSLSSGEAPYEQYF,TGTGCCAGCAGTTTATCCTCCGGGGAGGCCCCCTACGAGCAGTACTTC,.,TRBV27,.,TRBJ2-7
CASTSGTNTEAFF,TGTGCCAGCACCTCAGGGACGAACACTGAAGCTTTCTTT,.,TRBV9,.,TRBJ1-1